The T cell receptor (beta chain) under discussion was sequenced for a study of T cell repertoires in cytomegalovirus infection. Study-level findings and limits: Carriage of CMV together with the relevant HLA was identifiable through cumulative public TCR beta family frequency.

This clonotype occurred many times. Antigen: not known. V was clipped by 5 bases and J by 8 bases, with 15 bases between them. The germline CDR1 and CDR2 sequences are SEHNR and FQNEAQ (reference sequence). CDR3 size: 14 residues. TCRdb re-called the reads with MiXCR, one entry per CDR3 protein. The sample consists of 100,000 to 150,000 distinct CDR3 sequences, almost 9% of them appearing once. The chain joins TRBV7-9 to TRBJ1-4; D ambiguous. The receptor's source is a human donor in good health (CMV status not recorded). Some clones in this sample may be carry-over from other donors' samples. What was sequenced was PBMCs. The CDR3 loop is CASSPGLVSEKLFF. CDR3 DNA sequence: TGTGCCAGCAGCCCAGGACTGGTCTCCGAAAAACTGTTTTTT.